The clone carrying this T cell receptor (beta chain) was seen a few times. This record belongs to a study of blood T cells in healthy people across ages. The CDR3 totals 13 residues. From germline, CDR1 is LNHDA and CDR2 SQIVND (reference sequence). The V end lost 4 bases, the J end lost 4 bases, and 10 bases lay between the germline ends. A sample-barcoded 5' primer and a J-beta primer mix were used in a second PCR of about 6 to 12 cycles. TCRdb analysed the 5' RACE reads with MiXCR anew, one entry per CDR3 protein. The sample yields 730,000 or so distinct CDR3 sequences, roughly 41% seen once. Sample: blood. This chain connects TRBV19 to TRBJ1-1; D remains unclear. The clonotype comes from an older woman in good health. Here the CDR3 reads CASSTPGFTEAFF. The CDR3 DNA reads as TGTGCCAGTAGTACCCCCGGGTTCACTGAAGCTTTCTTT.